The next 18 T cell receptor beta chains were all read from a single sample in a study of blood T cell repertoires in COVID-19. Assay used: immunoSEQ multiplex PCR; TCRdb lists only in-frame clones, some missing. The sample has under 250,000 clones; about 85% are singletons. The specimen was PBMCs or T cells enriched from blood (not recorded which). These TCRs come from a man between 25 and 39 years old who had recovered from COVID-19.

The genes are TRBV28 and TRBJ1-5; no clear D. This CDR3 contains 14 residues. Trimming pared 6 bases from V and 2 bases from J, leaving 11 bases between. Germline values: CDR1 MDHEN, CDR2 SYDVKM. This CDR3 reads CASSRVERNQPQHF. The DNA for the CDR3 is TGTGCCAGCAGCCGGGTCGAACGCAATCAGCCCCAGCATTTT.

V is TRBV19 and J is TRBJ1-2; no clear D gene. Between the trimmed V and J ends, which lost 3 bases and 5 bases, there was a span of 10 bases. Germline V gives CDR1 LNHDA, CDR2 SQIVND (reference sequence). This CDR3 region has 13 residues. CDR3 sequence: CASSMEFRYGYTF. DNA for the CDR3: TGTGCCAGTAGTATGGAGTTCAGATATGGCTACACCTTC.

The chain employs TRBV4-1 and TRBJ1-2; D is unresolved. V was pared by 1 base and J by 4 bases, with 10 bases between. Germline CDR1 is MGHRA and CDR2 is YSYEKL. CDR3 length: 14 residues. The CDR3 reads CASSQAGLTYGYTF. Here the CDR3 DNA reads TGCGCCAGCAGCCAAGCCGGACTGACCTATGGCTACACCTTC.

CDR3 bases: TGTGCCAGCAGCACCGTTACAGGGTCGAACACCGGGGAGCTGTTTTTT. Protein: CASSTVTGSNTGELFF. This rearrangement joins TRBV7-3 to TRBJ2-2; a possible D gene is TRBD1 (6 bases). The CDR3 length is 16 residues. Germline CDR1 and CDR2: SGHTA and FQGTGA. Trimming pared 5 bases from V and 0 bases from J, leaving 13 bases between.

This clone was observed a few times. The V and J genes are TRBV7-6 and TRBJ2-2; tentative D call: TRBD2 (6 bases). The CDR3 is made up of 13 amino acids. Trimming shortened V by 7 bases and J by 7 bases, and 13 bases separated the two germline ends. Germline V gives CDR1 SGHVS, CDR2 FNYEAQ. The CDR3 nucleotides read TGTGCCAGCAAGGGAGGAGTTGGCGGGGAGCTGTTTTTT. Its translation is CASKGGVGGELFF.

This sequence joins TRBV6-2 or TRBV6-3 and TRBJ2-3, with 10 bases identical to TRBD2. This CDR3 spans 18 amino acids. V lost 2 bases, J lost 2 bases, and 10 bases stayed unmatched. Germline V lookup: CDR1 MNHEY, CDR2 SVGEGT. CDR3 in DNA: TGTGCCAGCAGTTACCAACTAGGACTAGCGGAGGCCACAGATACGCAGTATTTT. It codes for CASSYQLGLAEATDTQYF.

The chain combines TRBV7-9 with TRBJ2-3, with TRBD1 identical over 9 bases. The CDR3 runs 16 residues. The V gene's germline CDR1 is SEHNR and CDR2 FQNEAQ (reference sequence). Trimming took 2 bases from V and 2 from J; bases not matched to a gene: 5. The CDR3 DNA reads TGTGCCAGCAGCTTATGGGGACAGGGTCTCACAGATACGCAGTATTTT. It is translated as CASSLWGQGLTDTQYF. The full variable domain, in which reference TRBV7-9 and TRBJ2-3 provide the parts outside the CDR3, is DTGVSQNPRHKITKRGQNVTFRCDPISEHNRLYWYRQTLGQGPEFLTYFQNEAQLEKSRLLSDRFSAERPKGSFSTLEIQRTEQGDSAMYLCASSLWGQGLTDTQYFGPGTRLTVL.

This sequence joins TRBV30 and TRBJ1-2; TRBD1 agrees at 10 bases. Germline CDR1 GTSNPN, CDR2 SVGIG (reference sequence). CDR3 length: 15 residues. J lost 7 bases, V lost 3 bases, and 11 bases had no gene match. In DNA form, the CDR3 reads TGTGCCTGGAGACCACCGGGACAGGGGTTAATTGGCTACACCTTC. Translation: CAWRPPGQGLIGYTF.

The CDR3 here is CASSLGAGMNTGELFF. The CDR3 coding sequence is TGCGCCAGCAGCTTGGGAGCGGGGATGAACACCGGGGAGCTGTTTTTT. J is TRBJ2-2 and V is TRBV5-1, with 7 positions matching TRBD2. This CDR3 has 16 amino acids. J was trimmed by 1 base and V by 0 bases; bases with no gene match: 3. Germline V lookup: CDR1 SGHRS, CDR2 YFSETQ.

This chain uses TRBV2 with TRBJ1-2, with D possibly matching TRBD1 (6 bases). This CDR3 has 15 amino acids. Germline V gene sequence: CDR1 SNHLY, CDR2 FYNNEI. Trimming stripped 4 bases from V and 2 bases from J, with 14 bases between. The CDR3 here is CASSGTRTGNYGYTF. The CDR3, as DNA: TGTGCCAGCAGTGGGACCAGAACAGGGAACTATGGCTACACCTTC.

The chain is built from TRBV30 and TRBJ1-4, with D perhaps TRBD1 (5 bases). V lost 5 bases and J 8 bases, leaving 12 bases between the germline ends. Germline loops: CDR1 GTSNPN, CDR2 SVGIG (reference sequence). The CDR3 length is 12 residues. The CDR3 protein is CAWLREDEKLFF. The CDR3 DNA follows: TGTGCCTGGCTCAGGGAGGACGAAAAACTGTTTTTT. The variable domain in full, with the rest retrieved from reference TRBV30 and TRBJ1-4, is SQTIHQWPATLVQPVGSPLSLECTVEGTSNPNLYWYRQAAGRGLQLLFYSVGIGQISSEVPQNLSASRPQDRQFILSSKKLLLSDSGFYLCAWLREDEKLFFGSGTQLSVL.

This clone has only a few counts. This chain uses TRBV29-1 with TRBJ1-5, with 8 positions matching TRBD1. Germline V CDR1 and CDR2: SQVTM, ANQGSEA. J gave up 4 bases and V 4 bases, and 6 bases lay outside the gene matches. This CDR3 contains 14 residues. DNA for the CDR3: TGCAGCGTTGGGGACAGGAACCTTAATCAGCCCCAGCATTTT. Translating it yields CSVGDRNLNQPQHF.

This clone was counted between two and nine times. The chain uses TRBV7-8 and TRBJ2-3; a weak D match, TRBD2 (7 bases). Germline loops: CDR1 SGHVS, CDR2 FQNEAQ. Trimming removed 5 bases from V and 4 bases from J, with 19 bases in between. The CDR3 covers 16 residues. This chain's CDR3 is CASSRGGEEVADTQYF. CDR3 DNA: TGTGCCAGCAGCCGAGGGGGGGAAGAAGTAGCAGATACGCAGTATTTT.

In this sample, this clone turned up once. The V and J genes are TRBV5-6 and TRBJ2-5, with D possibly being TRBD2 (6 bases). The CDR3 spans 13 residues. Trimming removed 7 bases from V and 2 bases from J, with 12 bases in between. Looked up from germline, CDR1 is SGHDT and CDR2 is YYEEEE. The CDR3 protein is CASGVRGQETQYF. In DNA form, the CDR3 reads TGTGCCAGCGGCGTGCGGGGACAAGAGACCCAGTACTTC. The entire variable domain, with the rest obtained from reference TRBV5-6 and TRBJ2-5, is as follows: DAGVTQSPTHLIKTRGQQVTLRCSPKSGHDTVSWYQQALGQGPQFIFQYYEEEERQRGNFPDRFSGHQFPNYSSELNVNALLLGDSALYLCASGVRGQETQYFGPGTRLLVL.

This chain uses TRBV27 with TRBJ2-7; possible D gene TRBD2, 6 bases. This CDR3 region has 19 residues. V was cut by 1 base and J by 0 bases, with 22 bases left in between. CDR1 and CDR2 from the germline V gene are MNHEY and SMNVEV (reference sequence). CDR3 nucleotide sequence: TGTGCCAGCAGTTTATACGGGGGACGGACGTTGGGGAGCTCCTACGAGCAGTACTTC. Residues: CASSLYGGRTLGSSYEQYF.

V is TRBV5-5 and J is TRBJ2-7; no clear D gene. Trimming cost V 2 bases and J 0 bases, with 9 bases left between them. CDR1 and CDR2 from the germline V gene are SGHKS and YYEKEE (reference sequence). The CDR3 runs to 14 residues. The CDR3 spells CASSLNPGSYEQYF. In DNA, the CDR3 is TGTGCCAGCAGCTTAAACCCAGGCTCCTACGAGCAGTACTTC.

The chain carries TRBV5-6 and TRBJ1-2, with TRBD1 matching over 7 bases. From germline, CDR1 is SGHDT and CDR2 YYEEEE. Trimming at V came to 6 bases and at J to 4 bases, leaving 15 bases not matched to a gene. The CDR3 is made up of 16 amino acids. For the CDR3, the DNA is TGTGCCAGCAAAGGGGACAGTGGTGAATATATCTATGGCTACACCTTC. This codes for CASKGDSGEYIYGYTF.

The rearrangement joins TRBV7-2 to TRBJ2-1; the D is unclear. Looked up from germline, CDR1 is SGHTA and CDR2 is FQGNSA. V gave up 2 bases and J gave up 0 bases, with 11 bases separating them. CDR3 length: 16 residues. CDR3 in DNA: TGTGCCAGCAGCTTAAACGCGGTGGACTCCTACAATGAGCAGTTCTTC. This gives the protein CASSLNAVDSYNEQFF.